This TCR beta chain is drawn from a study of CD8 T cells in Susac syndrome. Germline V gene sequence: CDR1 MDHEN, CDR2 SYDVKM. CDR3 length equals 16 residues. The V gene end was trimmed by 6 bases and the J gene end by 4 bases; junction bases not matched to a gene: 9. Reverse transcription used roughly 0.5 to 1 ug RNA and random hexamers. The CDR3 of TCR beta was amplified by immunoSEQ multiplex PCR across 54 Vbeta and 13 Jbeta. MiXCR, applied by TCRdb to the immunoSEQ multiplex PCR reads, yields one record per CDR3 protein. Of 110,000 to 150,000 distinct CDR3 sequences in the sample, more than 90% were seen once.

Sample: CD4+ T cells from PBMCs. This clonotype was sampled from a human donor with Susac syndrome. V gene TRBV28 combines with J gene TRBJ1-1; 12 bases agree with TRBD1. DNA for the CDR3: TGTGCCAGCAGACCGGGACAGGGGGCTTTGGGCACTGAAGCTTTCTTT. Translating it yields CASRPGQGALGTEAFF.